The T cell receptor (beta chain) described here comes from a study of a mutant IDH1 vaccine in newly diagnosed glioma. Germline assignment: CDR1 SGHRS and CDR2 YFSETQ. Deletions cut 1 base from V and 2 bases from J, with 6 bases between. The CDR3 runs 13 residues. Time point described: week 35, safety follow-up. In every dose of vaccine, 300 ug of mutant IDH1 20-mer peptide was given alongside topical imiquimod. Repertoires were generated with immunoSEQ multiplex PCR, while TCRdb's copy carries only in-frame clones and drops some. This table has 40,000 to 45,000 clones, 81% appearing once. Concerning this clone itself: Antigen specificity is unknown.

This chain links TRBV5-1 with TRBJ1-2; TRBD1 is a possible D gene (5 bases). The sequences come from PBMCs, collected from a glioma patient whose treatment included an IDH1 peptide vaccine. This TCR derives from a woman between 35 and 50 years old with glioma. Some clones in this sample may be carry-over from other donors' samples. DNA for the CDR3: TGCGCCAGCAGCTTGTCAGGGAACTATGGCTACACCTTC. Protein sequence: CASSLSGNYGYTF. The full variable domain, rest sourced from reference TRBV5-1 and TRBJ1-2, is KAGVTQTPRYLIKTRGQQVTLSCSPISGHRSVSWYQQTPGQGLQFLFEYFSETQRNKGNFPGRFSGRQFSNSRSEMNVSTLELGDSALYLCASSLSGNYGYTFGSGTRLTVV.